The T cell receptor (beta chain) described here comes from a study of control samples from healthy donors and cancer patients. TCRdb's table, derived via immunoSEQ multiplex PCR, lists solely in-frame clones and lacks some. The profile covers around 55,000 clones, with approximately 95% appearing a single time and 0.95% to 1.4% taken by the ten largest. The V gene lost 1 base and the J gene lost 2 bases, with 5 bases spanning the gap. The length of the CDR3 is 13 residues. The chain recombines TRBV12-3 or TRBV12-4 with TRBJ1-2; D is unresolved. The sample was blood. The receptor comes from a woman in her late teens or twenties in good health. The DNA of the CDR3 is TGTGCCAGCAGTTTAGAACAGAACTATGGCTACACCTTC. Protein product: CASSLEQNYGYTF.